The clone carrying this T cell receptor (beta chain) was observed a few times. Its cognate antigen is unknown. The germline V gene encodes CDR1 LGHNA and CDR2 YSLEER. The CDR3 is 13 residues long. The V end was cut by 0 bases, the J end by 7 bases, with 10 bases between. The data were obtained in a study of T-cell memory formation after mild COVID-19. General study results and limits: Some SARS-CoV-2-responding clones were already detected in memory before infection. Among clones peaking at day 37 in the second wave, SARS-CoV-2 specificity remained unconfirmed.

TCRdb ran MiXCR on the 5' RACE reads and lists one entry per CDR3 protein. Among a few hundred thousand distinct CDR3 sequences listed, roughly 15% were seen once. Sequenced: PBMCs or a T cell subset sorted from them (not recorded which). This sequence was found in a man between 18 and 29 years old who had mild COVID-19 (a few samples of this study predate the infection). Cell type and time point are not known. The rearrangement links TRBV4-3 to TRBJ2-7, with D possibly TRBD2 on 6 matching bases. This CDR3 is CASSQDPGGEQYV. Written as DNA, the CDR3 is TGCGCCAGCAGCCAAGATCCCGGGGGAGAGCAGTACGTC.